The table lists the clone carrying this TCR beta chain with a count of one. No antigen is known for it. Repertoires were generated with immunoSEQ multiplex PCR, while TCRdb's copy carries only in-frame clones and drops some. The sample comprises around 300,000 clones, about 89% of which are singletons, and roughly 5% rests with the top ten. These data are taken from a study of Ad26.COV2.S vaccination and SARS-CoV-2 variants. The CDR3 extends over 10 amino acids. The V end lost 9 bases, the J end lost 5 bases, and 5 bases lay between the germline ends. Germline V gene sequence: CDR1 MDHEN, CDR2 SYDVKM. Broader study findings: Substantial breadth in spike-specific CD8+ and CD4+ T cell responses was reportedly seen after vaccination. Non-spike TCR breadth showed similarity between vaccine and placebo recipients.

As to treatment: some 19 received Ad26.COV2.S at low or high dose, single or two shots; about 5 received placebo; per-sample allocation not given. Sample collection was performed on day 63 after the first vaccine or placebo injection. It was an adult aged 18-55 years in Boston who was the donor. It was Wuhan-strain SARS-CoV-2 spike that the Ad26 vaccine vector expressed. Sequenced here: peripheral blood, sampled in a trial of Ad26.COV2.S vaccine versus placebo. This sequence was found in a person aged 18 to 59 who received the Ad26.COV2.S COVID-19 vaccine or a placebo. The V and J genes are TRBV28 and TRBJ1-3; D unclear. CDR3 amino acids: CASSRNTIYF. Written as DNA, the CDR3 is TGTGCCAGTAGTCGAAACACCATATATTTT.